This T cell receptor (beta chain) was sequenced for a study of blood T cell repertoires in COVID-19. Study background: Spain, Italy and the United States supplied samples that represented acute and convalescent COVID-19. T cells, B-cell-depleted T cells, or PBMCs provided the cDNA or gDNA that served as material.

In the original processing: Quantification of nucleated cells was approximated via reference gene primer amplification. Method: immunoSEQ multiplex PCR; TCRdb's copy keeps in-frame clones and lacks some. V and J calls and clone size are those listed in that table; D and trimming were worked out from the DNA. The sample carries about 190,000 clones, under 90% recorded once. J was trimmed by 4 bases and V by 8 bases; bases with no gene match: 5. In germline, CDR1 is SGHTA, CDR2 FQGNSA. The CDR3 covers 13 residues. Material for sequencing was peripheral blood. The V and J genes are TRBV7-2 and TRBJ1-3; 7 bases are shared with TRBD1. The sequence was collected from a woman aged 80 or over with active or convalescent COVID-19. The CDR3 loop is CASSRQGGNTIYF. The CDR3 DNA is TGTGCCAGCTCGAGACAGGGAGGAAACACCATATATTTT. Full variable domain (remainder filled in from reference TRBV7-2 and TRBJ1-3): GAGVSQSPSNKVTEKGKDVELRCDPISGHTALYWYRQSLGQGLEFLIYFQGNSAPDKSGLPSDRFSAERTGGSVSTLTIQRTQQEDSAVYLCASSRQGGNTIYFGEGSWLTVV.